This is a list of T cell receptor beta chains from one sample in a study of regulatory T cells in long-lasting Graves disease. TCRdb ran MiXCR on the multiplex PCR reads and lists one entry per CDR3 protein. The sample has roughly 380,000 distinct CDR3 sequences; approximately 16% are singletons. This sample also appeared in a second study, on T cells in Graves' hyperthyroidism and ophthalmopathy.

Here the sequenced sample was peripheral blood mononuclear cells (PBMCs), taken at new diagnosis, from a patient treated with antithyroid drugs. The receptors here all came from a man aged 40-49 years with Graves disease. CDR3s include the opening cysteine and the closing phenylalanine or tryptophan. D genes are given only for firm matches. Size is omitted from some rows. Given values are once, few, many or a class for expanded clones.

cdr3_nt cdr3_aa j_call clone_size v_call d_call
TGTGCCAGCAGCCTTTTGACTAGCGGGGGGGTGGGATGGCGAAGAGATACGCAGTATTTT CASSLLTSGGVGWRRDTQYF TRBJ2-3 . TRBV28 TRBD2
TGTGCCAGCAGTGAATACCTAGCCGCAGATACGCAGTATTTT CASSEYLAADTQYF TRBJ2-3 many TRBV2 .
TGTGCCAGCAGCCGAAATCCAGGGGGCTCCTATAATTCACCCCTCCACTTT CASSRNPGGSYNSPLHF TRBJ1-6 many TRBV3-1 TRBD1
TGTGCCAGCAGTGAAGCGCCCGGGTTTGGGGCCAACGTCCTGACTTTC CASSEAPGFGANVLTF TRBJ2-6 few TRBV2 .
TGCGCCAGCAGCTTGGAGGCAGGCTACCAAGAGACCCAGTACTTC CASSLEAGYQETQYF TRBJ2-5 many TRBV5-1 .
TGTGCCAGCAGTACTAGACTAGCGGCGGGCACAGATACGCAGTATTTT CASSTRLAAGTDTQYF TRBJ2-3 . TRBV27 TRBD2
TGTGCCAGCATCCCGGAGCAGTACTTC CASIPEQYF TRBJ2-7 . TRBV6-2/TRBV6-3 .
TGTGCCAGCAGCCACTGGGACAGTTCGAACCAGGAGACCCAGTACTTC CASSHWDSSNQETQYF TRBJ2-5 . TRBV3-1 TRBD1
TGCAGTGCTAGGGAGGGAGGAAGCGAAAAACTGTTTTTT CSAREGGSEKLFF TRBJ1-4 . TRBV20-1 .
TGTGCCATCAGTGGGGGAGCGGAGACCCAGTACTTC CAISGGAETQYF TRBJ2-5 many TRBV10-3 .
TGTGCCAGCAGCTTCTTAACGGGGGAGCAGTTCTTC CASSFLTGEQFF TRBJ2-1 many TRBV7-2 .
TGTGCCAGCAGCCAAGATTTTCGGGACTCCTACAATGAGCAGTTCTTC CASSQDFRDSYNEQFF TRBJ2-1 many TRBV4-2 .
TGTGCCAGCAGTGCCCACTACGAGCAGTACTTC CASSAHYEQYF TRBJ2-7 many TRBV28 .
TGCAGTGGGCTACAGGGGGCGAGTAGGTACGAGCAGTACTTC CSGLQGASRYEQYF TRBJ2-7 few TRBV20-1 TRBD1